These T cell receptor beta chains were read from a single sample in a study of blood T cell repertoires in COVID-19. The protocol was immunoSEQ multiplex PCR, while the TCRdb copy is restricted to in-frame clones and leaves out a portion. The sample has about 60,000 clones, almost 85% seen once; the top ten hold around 18%. What was sequenced was peripheral blood. The receptors shown here come from a human donor in a cohort sampled during active COVID-19. Each CDR3 is given with its conserved first and last residue. D genes are given only for firm matches. Only part of the rows carry a size: once, few, many, or a class if the clone is expanded.

d_gene: NA
abundance: few
j_gene: TRBJ2-5
v_gene: TRBV24-1
CDR3nt: TGTGCCACCAGTGATTTGACAGGCCGGGCCCAGTACTTC
CDR3aa: CATSDLTGRAQYF

d_gene: TRBD2
abundance: NA
j_gene: TRBJ2-1
v_gene: TRBV7-6
CDR3nt: TGTGCCAGCAGCTACGGGGGGGCCGGTGATGAGCAGTTCTTC
CDR3aa: CASSYGGAGDEQFF

d_gene: NA
abundance: few
j_gene: TRBJ2-3
v_gene: TRBV5-1
CDR3nt: TGCGCCAGCAGCTTGGCAGGGTACAGCACAGATACGCAGTATTTT
CDR3aa: CASSLAGYSTDTQYF

d_gene: TRBD1
abundance: NA
j_gene: TRBJ2-7
v_gene: TRBV19
CDR3nt: TGTGCCAGTAACCCGGGACAGGGCATCTACGAGCAGTACTTC
CDR3aa: CASNPGQGIYEQYF

d_gene: TRBD1
abundance: NA
j_gene: TRBJ2-2
v_gene: TRBV6-2/TRBV6-3
CDR3nt: TGTGCCAGCAGTCGACAGGGTGGGAACACCGGGGAGCTGTTTTTT
CDR3aa: CASSRQGGNTGELFF

d_gene: TRBD1
abundance: NA
j_gene: TRBJ2-7
v_gene: TRBV25-1
CDR3nt: TGTGCCAGCAGTGGCGACAGGGGTGCTTACGAGCAGTACTTC
CDR3aa: CASSGDRGAYEQYF

d_gene: TRBD1
abundance: NA
j_gene: TRBJ1-1
v_gene: TRBV4-3
CDR3nt: TGCGCCAGCAGCCAGGACAGGGGGCAAACTGAAGCTTTCTTT
CDR3aa: CASSQDRGQTEAFF

d_gene: NA
abundance: NA
j_gene: TRBJ1-4
v_gene: TRBV12-3/TRBV12-4
CDR3nt: TGTGCCAGCAGTTTGACGGAGGATGAAAAACTGTTTTTT
CDR3aa: CASSLTEDEKLFF

d_gene: NA
abundance: NA
j_gene: TRBJ2-7
v_gene: TRBV21-1
CDR3nt: TGTGCCAGCAGCAAAGAGGGAGGGGAACAGGCCCAATTATCATACGAGCAGTACTTC
CDR3aa: CASSKEGGEQAQLSYEQYF

d_gene: TRBD1
abundance: NA
j_gene: TRBJ1-4
v_gene: TRBV2
CDR3nt: TGTGCCAGCAGATTTCCGGGACAGGGAAGCGAAAAACTGTTTTTT
CDR3aa: CASRFPGQGSEKLFF

d_gene: NA
abundance: NA
j_gene: TRBJ2-1
v_gene: TRBV7-9
CDR3nt: TGTGCCAGCAGCCTCCGGGACGCAAACGGGGGTGAGCAGTTCTTC
CDR3aa: CASSLRDANGGEQFF

d_gene: NA
abundance: NA
j_gene: TRBJ1-5
v_gene: TRBV6-2/TRBV6-3
CDR3nt: TGTGCCAGCAGTTCGCCCCTCACAGGGCGTCAACAGCCCCAGCATTTT
CDR3aa: CASSSPLTGRQQPQHF

d_gene: TRBD1
abundance: NA
j_gene: TRBJ2-7
v_gene: TRBV9
CDR3nt: TGTGCCAGCAGCGTAGGACAGGGTAACGAGCAGTACTTC
CDR3aa: CASSVGQGNEQYF

d_gene: TRBD1
abundance: NA
j_gene: TRBJ2-7
v_gene: TRBV5-1
CDR3nt: TGCGCCAGCAGCTCTATCGGGACAGATTTCCACGAGCAGTACTTC
CDR3aa: CASSSIGTDFHEQYF

d_gene: NA
abundance: once
j_gene: TRBJ1-5
v_gene: TRBV27
CDR3nt: TGTGCCAGCAGCCCGACAGGTTTGAGGGGCCCAATTCAGCCCCAGCATTTT
CDR3aa: CASSPTGLRGPIQPQHF

d_gene: TRBD2
abundance: NA
j_gene: TRBJ2-3
v_gene: TRBV7-3
CDR3nt: TGTGCCAGCAGCTCCGGGACTAGCGGCTTCACAGATACGCAGTATTTT
CDR3aa: CASSSGTSGFTDTQYF

d_gene: TRBD2
abundance: NA
j_gene: TRBJ2-1
v_gene: TRBV7-2
CDR3nt: TGTGCCAGCAGCCTAAGGGGACTAGCCACCTACAATGAGCAGTTCTTC
CDR3aa: CASSLRGLATYNEQFF

d_gene: NA
abundance: NA
j_gene: TRBJ1-2
v_gene: TRBV6-5
CDR3nt: TGTGCCAGCAGACCGACAGTAAACTATGGCTACACCTTC
CDR3aa: CASRPTVNYGYTF

d_gene: NA
abundance: NA
j_gene: TRBJ1-2
v_gene: TRBV27
CDR3nt: TGTGCCAGCAGTTTTCTGGCCGGGGGAGTGCTTGGCTATGGCTACACCTTC
CDR3aa: CASSFLAGGVLGYGYTF

d_gene: NA
abundance: NA
j_gene: TRBJ1-1
v_gene: TRBV5-1
CDR3nt: TGCGCCAGCAGCCCGAGCGGAGGGACGACTCGAGAAGCTTTCTTT
CDR3aa: CASSPSGGTTREAFF

d_gene: NA
abundance: NA
j_gene: TRBJ1-1
v_gene: TRBV2
CDR3nt: TGTGCCAGCAGCGAACGCGGACTTTCCTTAACTGAAGCTTTCTTT
CDR3aa: CASSERGLSLTEAFF

d_gene: TRBD2
abundance: NA
j_gene: TRBJ2-5
v_gene: TRBV9
CDR3nt: TGTGCCAGCAGCGTAGAGGGGAGGGAGGGGGAGACCCAGTACTTC
CDR3aa: CASSVEGREGETQYF

d_gene: NA
abundance: few
j_gene: TRBJ1-6
v_gene: TRBV6-5
CDR3nt: TGTGCCAGCAGTCGGACGGGAACTAATTCACCCCTCCACTTT
CDR3aa: CASSRTGTNSPLHF

d_gene: NA
abundance: NA
j_gene: TRBJ2-1
v_gene: TRBV11-2
CDR3nt: TGTGCCAGCAGCTTGCCTTACTTTGTAGGGGATGAGCAGTTCTTC
CDR3aa: CASSLPYFVGDEQFF

d_gene: NA
abundance: NA
j_gene: TRBJ2-1
v_gene: TRBV19
CDR3nt: TGTGCCAGTAGTCCGGTCCCGATACCCACGCGGCGCAATGAGCAGTTCTTC
CDR3aa: CASSPVPIPTRRNEQFF

d_gene: NA
abundance: NA
j_gene: TRBJ2-7
v_gene: TRBV12-3/TRBV12-4
CDR3nt: TGTGCCAGCACCACAGGGGAGGCGCGCGAGCAGTACTTC
CDR3aa: CASTTGEAREQYF

d_gene: NA
abundance: NA
j_gene: TRBJ1-1
v_gene: TRBV3-1/TRBV3-2
CDR3nt: TGTGCCAGCAGCCAAGATACAGGGAAGGGTGAAGCTTTCTTT
CDR3aa: CASSQDTGKGEAFF

d_gene: NA
abundance: NA
j_gene: TRBJ1-4
v_gene: TRBV11-3
CDR3nt: TGTGCCAGCAGCTCATACTCCGGGACTACGGATGCAAAACTGTTTTTT
CDR3aa: CASSSYSGTTDAKLFF

d_gene: TRBD2
abundance: NA
j_gene: TRBJ2-3
v_gene: TRBV10-3
CDR3nt: TGTGCCATCAGTGAGCCCCGGGGGCTAGCGGGGGGAATTACGCAGTATTTT
CDR3aa: CAISEPRGLAGGITQYF

d_gene: TRBD2
abundance: NA
j_gene: TRBJ2-2
v_gene: TRBV4-3
CDR3nt: TGCGCCAGCAGCCAAGATAGGGGGGTAGCGGGGGTCACCGGGGAGCTGTTTTTT
CDR3aa: CASSQDRGVAGVTGELFF

d_gene: NA
abundance: NA
j_gene: TRBJ1-2
v_gene: TRBV19
CDR3nt: TGTGCCAGTAGTAAAGGGAGGAACTATGGCTACACCTTC
CDR3aa: CASSKGRNYGYTF

d_gene: NA
abundance: NA
j_gene: TRBJ2-5
v_gene: TRBV2
CDR3nt: TGTGCCAGCAGCAAGGAGGGGGGGTACCAAGAGACCCAGTACTTC
CDR3aa: CASSKEGGYQETQYF

d_gene: TRBD1
abundance: NA
j_gene: TRBJ1-2
v_gene: TRBV9
CDR3nt: TGTGCCAGCAGAGGGGGCGACTATGGCTACACCTTC
CDR3aa: CASRGGDYGYTF

d_gene: NA
abundance: NA
j_gene: TRBJ2-5
v_gene: TRBV7-2
CDR3nt: TGTGCCAGCAGCTTTAGTAGGGGGAAAGAGACCCAGTACTTC
CDR3aa: CASSFSRGKETQYF

d_gene: TRBD1
abundance: NA
j_gene: TRBJ2-3
v_gene: TRBV4-3
CDR3nt: TGCGCCAGCAGCCAAGCTGGACAGGGGACAGGAGATACGCAGTATTTT
CDR3aa: CASSQAGQGTGDTQYF

d_gene: TRBD2
abundance: NA
j_gene: TRBJ2-1
v_gene: TRBV7-2
CDR3nt: TGTGCCAGCAGACCGACTAGCGGGGGGTCGGGTGAGCAGTTCTTC
CDR3aa: CASRPTSGGSGEQFF

d_gene: NA
abundance: NA
j_gene: TRBJ2-7
v_gene: TRBV10-1
CDR3nt: TGCGCCACTCTGAAGCATCCCGGGACACGGGATGAGCAGTACTTC
CDR3aa: CATLKHPGTRDEQYF

d_gene: TRBD1
abundance: once
j_gene: TRBJ2-3
v_gene: TRBV7-9
CDR3nt: TGTGCCAGCAGCCTAGACAGGGTCCGGGCAGATACGCAGTATTTT
CDR3aa: CASSLDRVRADTQYF

d_gene: NA
abundance: NA
j_gene: TRBJ1-2
v_gene: TRBV10-3
CDR3nt: TGTGCCATCAGTGAGTCGAAAGGGGGAGATGGCTACACCTTC
CDR3aa: CAISESKGGDGYTF

d_gene: NA
abundance: NA
j_gene: TRBJ2-6
v_gene: TRBV7-9
CDR3nt: TGTGCCAGCAGCCCTAGGGGCGGGACGGACCCACCTGGGGCCAACGTCCTGACTTTC
CDR3aa: CASSPRGGTDPPGANVLTF

d_gene: TRBD1
abundance: NA
j_gene: TRBJ1-5
v_gene: TRBV2
CDR3nt: TGTGCCAGCAAGGTGACAGGGGCGGGAAGTCAGCCCCAGCATTTT
CDR3aa: CASKVTGAGSQPQHF

d_gene: NA
abundance: once
j_gene: TRBJ2-2
v_gene: TRBV29-1
CDR3nt: TGCAGCGTTGAAGACGAGTCCAGGGCTTCCGGGGAGCTGTTTTTT
CDR3aa: CSVEDESRASGELFF

d_gene: NA
abundance: few
j_gene: TRBJ1-2
v_gene: TRBV2
CDR3nt: TGTGCCAGCAGGGACAGTTGGTATGGCTACACCTTC
CDR3aa: CASRDSWYGYTF

d_gene: NA
abundance: NA
j_gene: TRBJ2-7
v_gene: TRBV3-1/TRBV3-2
CDR3nt: TGTGCCAGCAGCCAAGGACCCGGAGGAACCTACGAGCAGTACTTC
CDR3aa: CASSQGPGGTYEQYF

d_gene: NA
abundance: NA
j_gene: TRBJ2-3
v_gene: TRBV30
CDR3nt: TGTGCCTGGAGTGTACGGAACCGAGGGACGCAGTATTTT
CDR3aa: CAWSVRNRGTQYF

d_gene: TRBD1
abundance: NA
j_gene: TRBJ1-2
v_gene: TRBV3-1/TRBV3-2
CDR3nt: TGTGCCAGCAGCCAAGGGGCACAGGGGGTCGGCTATGGCTACACCTTC
CDR3aa: CASSQGAQGVGYGYTF

d_gene: TRBD1
abundance: NA
j_gene: TRBJ1-2
v_gene: TRBV19
CDR3nt: TGTGCCAGTAGAATTCCGACAGGGGACCTCTATGGCTACACCTTC
CDR3aa: CASRIPTGDLYGYTF

d_gene: TRBD2
abundance: once
j_gene: TRBJ2-5
v_gene: TRBV4-3
CDR3nt: TGCGCCAGCAGCCAAGGAACCCTAGCGGGGGGGAGGGCGTTGGAGACCCAGTACTTC
CDR3aa: CASSQGTLAGGRALETQYF

d_gene: NA
abundance: NA
j_gene: TRBJ1-2
v_gene: TRBV30
CDR3nt: TGTGCCTGGAGACGCGGGGGGTACACCTTC
CDR3aa: CAWRRGGYTF

d_gene: TRBD1
abundance: NA
j_gene: TRBJ2-3
v_gene: TRBV18
CDR3nt: TGTGCCAGCTCACCCTCTACCGGGACAGGGGGCGGGCATACGCAGTATTTT
CDR3aa: CASSPSTGTGGGHTQYF

d_gene: NA
abundance: NA
j_gene: TRBJ1-2
v_gene: TRBV7-9
CDR3nt: TGTGCCAGCAGCTTAGCCCGACATAATGGCTACACCTTC
CDR3aa: CASSLARHNGYTF

d_gene: NA
abundance: few
j_gene: TRBJ2-3
v_gene: TRBV30
CDR3nt: TGTGCCTGGAAGCTCGGGGGAGCGACAAGCACAGATACGCAGTATTTT
CDR3aa: CAWKLGGATSTDTQYF

d_gene: TRBD2
abundance: NA
j_gene: TRBJ2-5
v_gene: TRBV5-5
CDR3nt: TGTGCCAGCAGCTTGGGCCCGGGACTAGCGGGGGGGCCCGGAGAGACCCAGTACTTC
CDR3aa: CASSLGPGLAGGPGETQYF

d_gene: TRBD1
abundance: once
j_gene: TRBJ2-7
v_gene: TRBV5-1
CDR3nt: TGCGCCAGCGGCCACGGACAGGGGACCTACGAGCAGTACTTC
CDR3aa: CASGHGQGTYEQYF

d_gene: NA
abundance: NA
j_gene: TRBJ2-1
v_gene: TRBV4-3
CDR3nt: TGCGCCAGCAGCCAAACGCTGATGAAAAGGGGTGAGCAGTTCTTC
CDR3aa: CASSQTLMKRGEQFF

d_gene: NA
abundance: few
j_gene: TRBJ1-1
v_gene: TRBV4-3
CDR3nt: TGCGCCAGCAGCAAAGGACTGAGCACTGAAGCTTTCTTT
CDR3aa: CASSKGLSTEAFF

d_gene: TRBD2
abundance: NA
j_gene: TRBJ2-1
v_gene: TRBV7-2
CDR3nt: TGTGCCAGCAGCCCGCGACTAGCGGGGGGGCGGGGCAATGAGCAGTTCTTC
CDR3aa: CASSPRLAGGRGNEQFF

d_gene: NA
abundance: NA
j_gene: TRBJ2-5
v_gene: TRBV30
CDR3nt: TGTGCCTGGAGTCCGGAAGAGACCCAGTACTTC
CDR3aa: CAWSPEETQYF

d_gene: NA
abundance: few
j_gene: TRBJ2-7
v_gene: TRBV5-4
CDR3nt: TGTGCCAGCAGCTTGGGGACTAAATCCAGCGAGCAGTACTTC
CDR3aa: CASSLGTKSSEQYF